These 4 T cell receptor beta chains share one sample of origin, sequenced in a study of early T cells in non-severe SARS-CoV-2 infection. One entry per CDR3 protein, called by TCRdb with MiXCR from the 5' RACE reads. This sample has more than 50,000 distinct CDR3 sequences, with 9.1% found just once. Sequenced material: whole blood. The source of these receptors is an adult who was a healthcare worker with PCR-confirmed SARS-CoV-2 infection or an uninfected control (not recorded which).

This clonotype has at least ten counts. The genes are TRBV20-1 and TRBJ1-6; D unclear. The CDR3 spans 13 residues. Germline-derived CDR1 and CDR2 are DFQATT and SNEGSKA (reference sequence). V was trimmed by 3 bases and J by 14 bases, leaving 17 bases between them. CDR3 residues: CSASSVSRSALHF. The CDR3 nucleotides are TGCAGTGCTAGTTCAGTCTCCAGGTCGGCCCTCCACTTT.

The table lists this clonotype with many counts. V gene TRBV18 combines with J gene TRBJ1-2, with 8 nucleotides matching TRBD1. V was pared by 0 bases and J by 6 bases, with 3 bases of the junction left unmatched. The CDR3 has 14 residues. Germline V gene data show CDR1 as KGHSH and CDR2 as LQKENI. Here the CDR3 DNA reads TGTGCCAGCTCACCACCGGACAGGGTCCATGGCTACACCTTC. Translated, it gives CASSPPDRVHGYTF.

At least ten counts were recorded for this clonotype. The rearrangement uses TRBV6-2 or TRBV6-3 and TRBJ2-1; TRBD2 might be the D (6 bases). Looked up from germline, CDR1 is MNHEY and CDR2 is SVGEGT. The CDR3 spans 12 residues. V was cut by 6 bases and J by 13 bases, with 16 bases left in between. CDR3 nucleotide sequence: TGTGCCAGCAGCACGTCGGGAGAGAATCAGTTCTTC. Its translation: CASSTSGENQFF.

The chain has TRBV18 and TRBJ2-5; D gene uncertain. CDR1 is KGHSH and CDR2 is LQKENI in the germline V gene. The CDR3 spans 13 residues. V was shortened by 3 bases and J by 3 bases, with 8 bases between the two germline ends. The CDR3 here is CASSPPPKETQYF. The CDR3 bases are TGTGCCAGCTCACCCCCCCCCAAAGAGACCCAGTACTTC. Variable domain in full (rest from reference TRBV18 and TRBJ2-5): NAGVMQNPRHLVRRRGQEARLRCSPMKGHSHVYWYRQLPEEGLKFMVYLQKENIIDESGMPKERFSAEFPKEGPSILRIQQVVRGDSAAYFCASSPPPKETQYFGPGTRLLVL.